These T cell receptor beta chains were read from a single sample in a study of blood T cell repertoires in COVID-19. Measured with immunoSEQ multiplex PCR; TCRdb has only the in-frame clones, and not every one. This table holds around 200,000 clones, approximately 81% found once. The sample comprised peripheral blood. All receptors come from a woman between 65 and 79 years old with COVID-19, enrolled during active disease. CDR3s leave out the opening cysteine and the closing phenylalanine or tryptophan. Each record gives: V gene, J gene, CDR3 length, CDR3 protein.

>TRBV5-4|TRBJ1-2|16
ASSSGGQGARHNYGYT
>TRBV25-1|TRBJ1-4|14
ASSEASGKVYRKLF
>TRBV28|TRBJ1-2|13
ASSLRTGGVHGYT
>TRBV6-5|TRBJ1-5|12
ASRSAGYNQPQH
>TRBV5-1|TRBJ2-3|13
ASSTGTASTDTQY
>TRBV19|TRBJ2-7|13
ASSTGSGSAYEQY
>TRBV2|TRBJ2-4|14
ASSDDSGTAKNIQY
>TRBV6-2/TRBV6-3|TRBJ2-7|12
ASSYLGGVYEQY
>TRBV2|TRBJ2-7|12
ASTLEGRSNEQY
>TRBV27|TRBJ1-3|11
ASSSTGRNTIY
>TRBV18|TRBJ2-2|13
ASSPTGSNTGELF
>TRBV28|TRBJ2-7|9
ASSHFYEQY
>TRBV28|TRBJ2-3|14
ASSSAGGPRTDTQY
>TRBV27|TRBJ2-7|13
ASSRQGTGHYEQY